This TCR beta chain is drawn from a study of OX40 agonist ivuxolimab in advanced cancers. With respect to the entire study: The costimulatory receptor OX40 (CD134) was targeted by ivuxolimab, a fully human IgG2 agonistic monoclonal antibody. Intravenous ivuxolimab was administered to patients every 2 weeks at six dose levels: 0.01, 0.1, 0.3, 1.5, 3 and 10 mg/kg. Among the 52 dose-escalation patients, 19 had hepatocellular carcinoma, approximately 15 melanoma, 9 renal cell carcinoma and 9 head and neck cancer. In the dose-escalation cohort, approximately 82% of patients were male, and the mean age was 60 years with a range of roughly 20 to 85. Patients were allowed to have had prior anti-PD-1, anti-PD-L1 or anti-CTLA-4 therapy, and around 37% of the dose-escalation patients had previously received checkpoint inhibitors. Three dose-escalation patients achieved partial responses, one with hepatocellular carcinoma and two with cutaneous melanoma. Peripheral TCRbeta sequencing aimed to test whether ivuxolimab altered TCR sequence diversity and caused clonal T-cell expansion. The paper covers the monotherapy dose-escalation part of the phase I ivuxolimab trial, which included N ≈ 52 patients. On the study overall, not on this receptor specifically: Low levels of normalized T-cell clonal expansion were also seen in some patients who did not respond. After ivuxolimab, CD8+ T cells had more expanded clones than CD4+ T cells on average. Which antigens the clonally expanded peripheral T cells were specific for was not determined. In partial responders in the 0.1-3.0 mg/kg groups, normalized peripheral clonal expansion was found to be among the lowest, especially among CD8+ T cells. Clonal expansion of both CD4+ and CD8+ blood T cells was observed from baseline to week 6 at doses 0.1 to 3.0 mg/kg.

The germline V gene gives CDR1 as SGHDT and CDR2 as YYEEEE. The CDR3 goes from the cysteine to the phenylalanine over 17 residues. Here the CDR3 DNA is all that survives: 51 bases in frame from base 1. The V end loses 0 bases and the J end loses 7 bases, and a stretch of 22 bases separates them. Turning to this clone: Its target antigen remains unknown. Nothing much larger sits one base from this clone, and base qualities are not available.

To sequence the TCRbeta CDR3 region, genomic DNA was isolated from the sorted cells. The immunoSEQ Assay was used for sequencing of TCRbeta CDR3 regions. TCRdb took this table from immuneACCESS and kept in-frame rearrangements with V and J called. Such tables lack part of the clones; where checked against another copy, unresolved V genes explain under half of the gap, and the rest is unexplained. The sample contains 90,000 or so clones, about 94% of them found a single time. The ten biggest clones cover roughly 1.1% of the sample. The trial excluded patients who had a history of autoimmune disease or were on systemic immunosuppression. Peripheral blood for TCR sequencing was collected from all dose cohorts at baseline, on cycle 4 day 1, and on cycle 7 day 1. Samples were obtained from an open-label, multicenter, first-in-human phase I dose-escalation trial of ivuxolimab. Adults with locally advanced or metastatic melanoma, renal cell carcinoma, hepatocellular carcinoma or head and neck squamous cell carcinoma were enrolled in the trial. Before TCR sequencing, CD4+ T cells and CD8+ T cells from peripheral blood were sorted into separate populations.

In this chain, TRBV5-6 is recombined with TRBJ2-5, with the D gene not confidently named. The sequencing used CD4+ or CD8+ T cells sorted from blood, collected in a trial of the OX40 agonist ivuxolimab. This clonotype was sampled from an adult with an advanced solid tumor such as melanoma, head and neck, liver or kidney cancer. This receptor has the CDR3 CASSLAGQAQLWGTQYF. The DNA is as follows: TGTGCCAGCAGCTTGGCAGGTCAGGCCCAACTCTGGGGGACCCAGTACTTC.